One sample yielded the 19 T cell receptor beta chains listed below, sequenced in a study of shared clonotypes between healthy human individuals. Some clones are missing from TCRdb's copy, which holds only in-frame ones; the method was immunoSEQ multiplex PCR. The sample shows 1,400,000 or so clones, around 98.5% of them seen only once. The specimen sequenced was naive CD4+ T cells sorted from blood. The subset was: CD45RA+ positively selected. The receptors here all came from a man aged 30-40 years in good health.

The CDR3 protein is CASSATSGATDTQYF. CDR3 DNA: TGCGCCAGCAGCGCTACTAGCGGGGCCACAGATACGCAGTATTTT. The chain recombines TRBV5-1 with TRBJ2-3, with 10 bases identical to TRBD2. The CDR3 is 15 residues long. Germline CDR1 reads SGHRS; CDR2 reads YFSETQ. Trimming took 4 bases from V and 2 from J; bases not matched to a gene: 4.

The V and J genes are TRBV6-5 and TRBJ1-3; 7 positions agree with TRBD1. The CDR3 consists of 14 residues. Germline CDR1 MNHEY, CDR2 SVGAGI. After removal of 9 bases from V and 2 bases from J, the junction contained 7 bases not matched to a gene. As DNA, the CDR3 is TGTGCCAGTTCCAGGGGGAAGGCTGGAAACACCATATATTTT. Its translation is CASSRGKAGNTIYF.

V gene TRBV25-1 combines with J gene TRBJ2-5; tentatively, D is TRBD1 or TRBD2 (5 bases each). Trimming shortened V by 10 bases and J by 4 bases, and 10 bases separated the two germline ends. CDR3 length equals 11 residues. The germline gives CDR1 MGHDK, CDR2 SYGVNS. CDR3 nucleotides: TGTGCCACCGGGACGGGAGAGACCCAGTACTTC. Its protein product is CATGTGETQYF.

The chain uses TRBV30 and TRBJ2-1; TRBD1 matches 9 bases. The CDR3 contains 12 residues. The germline gives CDR1 GTSNPN, CDR2 SVGIG (reference sequence). Germline trimming cut 8 bases from V and 4 bases from J; bases unmatched to any gene: 3. The CDR3 sequence: CAGQGKYNEQFF. CDR3 DNA sequence: TGTGCCGGACAGGGGAAGTACAATGAGCAGTTCTTC.

This chain joins TRBV30 and TRBJ2-6, with D perhaps matching TRBD2 (6 bases). The length of the CDR3 is 15 residues. Germline-derived CDR1 and CDR2 are GTSNPN and SVGIG (reference sequence). V was shortened by 0 bases and J by 2 bases, with 8 bases between the two germline ends. The CDR3 sequence: CAWSVGGPGANVLTF. Here the CDR3 DNA reads TGTGCCTGGAGTGTAGGAGGGCCTGGGGCCAACGTCCTGACTTTC.

This clone was detected once. V and J are TRBV6-1 and TRBJ2-7, with D perhaps TRBD1 or TRBD2 (5 bases each). The germline V gene has CDR1 MNHNS and CDR2 SASEGT. Trimming took off 1 base at V and 6 bases at J, with 10 bases between the two ends. The CDR3 contains 13 residues. In DNA form, the CDR3 reads TGTGCCAGCAGTGAAGTGAGGGGTGGCGAGCAGTACTTC. It codes for CASSEVRGGEQYF.

The V gene is TRBV7-6, the J gene TRBJ2-7; perhaps TRBD1 as D (6 bases). Trimming stripped 5 bases from V and 6 bases from J, with 23 bases between. CDR1 and CDR2 from the germline V gene are SGHVS and FNYEAQ. This CDR3 region has 16 residues. The CDR3, as DNA: TGTGCCAGCAGCCCGAATTACCGGGACACGGAGCTCGAGCAGTACTTC. It yields the protein CASSPNYRDTELEQYF.

The chain has TRBV5-1 and TRBJ2-1; TRBD2 agrees at 7 bases. The CDR3 is made up of 15 amino acids. The V gene end was trimmed by 7 bases and the J gene end by 5 bases; junction bases not matched to a gene: 12. Germline V gives CDR1 SGHRS, CDR2 YFSETQ. The chain's CDR3 is CASLSAGASNNEQFF. The CDR3, as DNA: TGCGCCAGCCTGTCCGCGGGAGCCAGCAACAATGAGCAGTTCTTC.

The rearrangement joins TRBV4-1 to TRBJ2-1; 10 nucleotides line up with TRBD2. Unmatched junction bases numbered 9, after V lost 0 bases and J lost 7 bases. Germline V CDR1 and CDR2: MGHRA, YSYEKL. The CDR3 totals 17 residues. CDR3: CASSQEGGLTSGNEQFF. The CDR3 DNA reads as TGCGCCAGCAGCCAAGAAGGGGGTTTGACTAGCGGGAATGAGCAGTTCTTC.

The gene calls are TRBV19 and TRBJ1-5; no definite D call. Germline CDR1 is LNHDA and CDR2 is SQIVND (reference sequence). This CDR3 is 12 amino acids long. The V and J ends lost 2 bases and 7 bases respectively, with 6 bases between them. Written as DNA, the CDR3 is TGTGCCAGTAGTATAACGCGCCAGCCCCAGCATTTT. It codes for CASSITRQPQHF.

This chain connects TRBV9 to TRBJ2-3; 10 bases fit TRBD2. In germline, CDR1 is SGDLS, CDR2 YYNGEE. Unmatched junction bases numbered 5, after V lost 3 bases and J lost 1 base. The CDR3 spans 16 residues. The DNA for the CDR3 is TGTGCCAGCAGCGCGACTAGCGGGTTACGCACAGATACGCAGTATTTT. Its translation is CASSATSGLRTDTQYF.

The chain recombines TRBV5-4 with TRBJ2-3; possible D gene TRBD2, 6 bases. V was clipped by 2 bases and J by 0 bases, with 10 bases between them. This CDR3 region has 15 residues. The germline CDR1 and CDR2 sequences are SGHNT and YYREEE (reference sequence). The CDR3 DNA is TGTGCCAGCAGCTTCCAGCGGGCAAGCACAGATACGCAGTATTTT. Protein sequence: CASSFQRASTDTQYF.

The V call is TRBV7-9, the J call TRBJ2-7, with TRBD1 identical over 9 bases. The germline V gene encodes CDR1 SEHNR and CDR2 FQNEAQ (reference sequence). The CDR3 is made up of 13 amino acids. Trimming at V came to 5 bases and at J to 7 bases, leaving 6 bases not matched to a gene. The CDR3 nucleotides read TGTGCCAGCAGCCCCGGGACAGGGCTTGAGCAGTACTTC. It yields the protein CASSPGTGLEQYF.

The DNA of the CDR3 is TGCAGCGTTGTACGGGTAGCTCGGGGCAATGAGCAGTTCTTC. Protein sequence: CSVVRVARGNEQFF. The V and J genes are TRBV29-1 and TRBJ2-1; D might be TRBD2 (5 bases). This CDR3 has 14 residues. V was cut by 4 bases and J by 6 bases, with 16 bases left in between. The germline V gene has CDR1 SQVTM and CDR2 ANQGSEA.

This rearrangement joins TRBV27 to TRBJ1-3; the match to TRBD1 covers 7 bases. V shed 7 bases and J 0 bases; nucleotides not matched to a gene: 18. The CDR3 has 19 amino acids. Germline V gene sequence: CDR1 MNHEY, CDR2 SMNVEV (reference sequence). CDR3 nucleotides: TGTGCCAGCACCAACAACCGACAGGGAAGGGGTAGCTCTGGAAACACCATATATTTT. As protein: CASTNNRQGRGSSGNTIYF.

The DNA for the CDR3 is TGCAGCGTTGAAGGTTCCCCTGGGGGAGAGACCCAGTACTTC. Translation: CSVEGSPGGETQYF. V gene TRBV29-1 combines with J gene TRBJ2-5; D could derive from TRBD1 or TRBD2 (5 bases each). CDR1 is SQVTM, CDR2 ANQGSEA, per germline. The ends were cut back, 1 base at V and 4 bases at J, with 13 bases in the middle. The CDR3 extends over 14 amino acids.

Only one count was recorded for this clone. V gene TRBV5-1 combines with J gene TRBJ1-2; D not resolved. The CDR3 is 12 amino acids. Germline CDR1 reads SGHRS; CDR2 reads YFSETQ. Between the trimmed V and J ends, which lost 4 bases and 3 bases, there was a span of 7 bases. CDR3 bases: TGCGCCAGCAGCGATGGTCACTATGGCTACACCTTC. Protein sequence: CASSDGHYGYTF.

This chain links TRBV6-6 with TRBJ1-5; 9 bases align to TRBD1. The CDR3 consists of 15 residues. The germline gives CDR1 MNHNY, CDR2 SVGAGI (reference sequence). J gave up 7 bases and V 2 bases, and 6 bases lay outside the gene matches. The CDR3 loop is CASSYIGQGWQPQHF. DNA for the CDR3: TGTGCCAGCAGTTACATCGGACAGGGGTGGCAGCCCCAGCATTTT.

CDR3 region: CASSLAGAGGPLDTQYF. The CDR3 bases are TGCGCCAGCAGCTTGGCGGGAGCGGGAGGGCCGCTAGATACGCAGTATTTT. J is TRBJ2-3 and V is TRBV5-1; TRBD2 agrees at 10 bases. CDR1 and CDR2 (germline): SGHRS, YFSETQ. J gave up 5 bases and V 0 bases, and 9 bases lay outside the gene matches. The CDR3 extends over 17 amino acids.